Listed below are T cell receptor beta chains from one sample, sequenced in a study of technical replicates of blood from a few donors. Assay used: immunoSEQ multiplex PCR; TCRdb lists only in-frame clones, some missing. Found here are more than 65,000 clones, 85% to 95% of them singletons; the top ten hold 0.4% to 0.45%. The specimen was T cells isolated from PBMCs. Every receptor here comes from a human donor in good health. Each CDR3 is given with its conserved first and last residue. D genes are given only for firm matches. Size values are once, few and many counts, or a class for expanded clones, and some rows have none.

-	TRBJ2-1	TRBV11-3	-	CASSLDPGFNEQFF	TGTGCCAGCAGCTTAGATCCGGGGTTTAATGAGCAGTTCTTC
-	TRBJ2-7	TRBV7-2	-	CASSLNRDSPYF	TGTGCCAGCAGCTTAAATCGAGACAGTCCGTACTTC
-	TRBJ2-7	TRBV28	-	CASSTDYYEQYF	TGTGCCAGCAGTACAGACTATTACGAGCAGTACTTC
-	TRBJ2-2	TRBV5-6	-	CASSLEGAPGELFF	TGTGCCAGCAGCTTGGAAGGGGCCCCCGGGGAGCTGTTTTTT
-	TRBJ2-5	TRBV11-1	TRBD1	CASSRHPGQGMGTQYF	TGTGCCAGCAGTCGTCACCCGGGACAGGGGATGGGGACCCAGTACTTC
-	TRBJ2-3	TRBV11-2	-	CASSFLGVFSTDTQYF	TGTGCCAGCAGCTTCTTGGGAGTTTTTAGCACAGATACGCAGTATTTT
-	TRBJ2-2	TRBV2	-	CASSEAGRGNTGELFF	TGTGCCAGCAGTGAAGCGGGAAGGGGCAACACCGGGGAGCTGTTTTTT
-	TRBJ2-7	TRBV27	TRBD2	CASSFSGSSYEQYF	TGTGCCAGCAGCTTTAGCGGGAGCTCCTACGAGCAGTACTTC
-	TRBJ2-3	TRBV9	-	CASSVDGGLDTQYF	TGTGCCAGCAGCGTAGATGGGGGCTTGGATACGCAGTATTTT
once	TRBJ2-7	TRBV7-9	TRBD2	CASSLSGGDEQYF	TGTGCCAGCAGCTTATCCGGGGGGGACGAGCAGTACTTC
few	TRBJ2-5	TRBV7-2	-	CASSLGRETQYF	TGTGCCAGCAGCTTAGGCAGGGAGACCCAGTACTTC
-	TRBJ1-5	TRBV27	TRBD1	CASRTGTGSNQPQHF	TGTGCCAGCAGGACCGGGACAGGGAGCAATCAGCCCCAGCATTTT
-	TRBJ2-5	TRBV6-5	-	CASSYLGGGLGETQYF	TGTGCCAGCAGTTACCTAGGGGGGGGGTTAGGCGAGACCCAGTACTTC
-	TRBJ1-1	TRBV19	TRBD1	CATSPLPPGDRGTEAFF	TGTGCCACAAGTCCACTACCCCCTGGGGACAGGGGCACTGAAGCTTTCTTT
-	TRBJ2-3	TRBV30	TRBD1	CAWSAILDRGPTDTQYF	TGTGCCTGGAGTGCCATCCTAGACAGGGGGCCTACAGATACGCAGTATTTT
-	TRBJ1-5	TRBV9	TRBD1	CASSVEGGGPQHF	TGTGCCAGCAGCGTAGAAGGGGGCGGGCCCCAGCATTTT
once	TRBJ2-1	TRBV9	TRBD2	CASSVGLAGYNEQFF	TGTGCCAGCAGCGTAGGACTAGCGGGCTACAATGAGCAGTTCTTC
-	TRBJ2-2	TRBV10-1	-	CASSPASYTGELFF	TGCGCCAGCAGTCCGGCTAGCTACACCGGGGAGCTGTTTTTT
-	TRBJ1-1	TRBV5-4	TRBD1	CASSWDRGRLTEAFF	TGTGCCAGCAGCTGGGACAGGGGGCGCCTTACTGAAGCTTTCTTT
-	TRBJ2-3	TRBV2	-	CASERSGSTSTDTQYF	TGTGCCAGCGAGAGATCGGGGAGCACTAGCACAGATACGCAGTATTTT
-	TRBJ2-7	TRBV2	-	CASKDSPYEQYF	TGTGCCAGCAAGGACAGTCCCTACGAGCAGTACTTC
-	TRBJ2-2	TRBV10-3	-	CAISESGVTNTGELFF	TGTGCCATCAGTGAGTCCGGGGTTACGAACACCGGGGAGCTGTTTTTT
-	TRBJ2-3	TRBV6-5	-	CASSWGMGITDTQYF	TGTGCCAGCAGTTGGGGCATGGGAATCACAGATACGCAGTATTTT
-	TRBJ2-1	TRBV9	TRBD2	CASSSGTSGRWDNEQFF	TGTGCCAGCAGCAGCGGGACTAGCGGGAGATGGGATAATGAGCAGTTCTTC
-	TRBJ1-2	TRBV9	-	CASSEGHDSSGYTF	TGTGCCAGCAGCGAGGGACATGATAGCTCTGGCTACACCTTC
-	TRBJ1-4	TRBV7-9	-	CASSPRLSNEKLFF	TGTGCCAGCAGCCCTAGGTTGAGTAATGAAAAACTGTTTTTT
few	TRBJ1-2	TRBV6-1	-	CASKSSFNGYTF	TGTGCCAGCAAGTCCAGTTTTAATGGCTACACCTTC
-	TRBJ2-3	TRBV7-9	TRBD2	CASIPGLAGVADTQYF	TGTGCCAGCATACCGGGTTTAGCGGGAGTGGCCGATACGCAGTATTTT
once	TRBJ2-7	TRBV6-5	TRBD2	CASSYSWLAGAEQYF	TGTGCCAGCAGTTACTCCTGGCTAGCGGGTGCCGAGCAGTACTTC
-	TRBJ1-1	TRBV4-1	-	CASTPLVVGGAFF	TGCGCCAGCACTCCCCTAGTAGTCGGGGGGGCTTTCTTT
few	TRBJ1-5	TRBV30	-	CAWSEARAGQPQHF	TGTGCCTGGAGTGAAGCAAGGGCGGGTCAGCCCCAGCATTTT
-	TRBJ2-1	TRBV7-3	TRBD2	CASRSSGRATNEQFF	TGTGCCAGCAGGTCTAGCGGGAGGGCCACGAATGAGCAGTTCTTC
-	TRBJ2-3	TRBV4-3	-	CASSQEMRDTQYF	TGCGCCAGCAGCCAAGAAATGAGAGATACGCAGTATTTT
-	TRBJ2-7	TRBV4-3	-	CASSQDPGFNEQYF	TGCGCCAGCAGCCAAGATCCAGGGTTTAACGAGCAGTACTTC
-	TRBJ1-1	TRBV5-1	TRBD1	CASSIPQGTTEAFF	TGCGCCAGCAGCATCCCACAGGGGACCACTGAAGCTTTCTTT
-	TRBJ2-3	TRBV4-1	TRBD2	CASSQAGLAGGDTQYF	TGCGCCAGCAGCCAAGCCGGACTAGCGGGAGGGGATACGCAGTATTTT
-	TRBJ2-7	TRBV15	TRBD1	CATSRDREVNEQYF	TGTGCCACCAGCCGGGACAGGGAGGTTAACGAGCAGTACTTC
-	TRBJ1-5	TRBV19	TRBD1	CASSIRPAGGNNQPQHF	TGTGCCAGTAGTATAAGACCGGCAGGGGGAAACAATCAGCCCCAGCATTTT
-	TRBJ2-7	TRBV5-1	-	CASGTGDLYEQYF	TGCGCCAGCGGAACGGGAGACCTATACGAGCAGTACTTC
-	TRBJ2-3	TRBV4-2	-	CASSPFPPTQGFPDTQYF	TGTGCCAGCAGCCCATTTCCCCCCACCCAGGGGTTCCCAGATACGCAGTATTTT
-	TRBJ2-1	TRBV5-1	-	CASSLSGGSYNEQFF	TGCGCCAGCAGCTTGAGCGGCGGCTCCTACAATGAGCAGTTCTTC
-	TRBJ2-1	TRBV25-1	-	CASIPSRAAYNEQFF	TGTGCCAGCATTCCTTCGCGGGCGGCCTACAATGAGCAGTTCTTC
-	TRBJ2-7	TRBV10-3	TRBD1	CAITSDRDGSYEQYF	TGTGCCATCACTTCAGACAGGGACGGCTCCTACGAGCAGTACTTC
-	TRBJ2-2	TRBV11-2	TRBD2	CASSSGLAGDITGELFF	TGTGCCAGCAGCTCGGGACTAGCGGGAGATATCACCGGGGAGCTGTTTTTT
once	TRBJ2-2	TRBV10-3	TRBD2	CAISERIAGAGELFF	TGTGCCATCAGTGAGAGAATAGCGGGCGCCGGGGAGCTGTTTTTT
-	TRBJ2-1	TRBV10-3	TRBD2	CAISESGTSAPEQFF	TGTGCCATCAGTGAGTCCGGGACTAGCGCTCCTGAGCAGTTCTTC
-	TRBJ2-3	TRBV5-1	TRBD1	CASSVRDRGSDTQYF	TGCGCCAGCAGCGTCCGGGACAGGGGGTCAGATACGCAGTATTTT
-	TRBJ2-4	TRBV21-1	-	CASRTSSGCQYF	TGTGCCAGCAGGACTTCTAGCGGCTGTCAGTACTTC
-	TRBJ2-7	TRBV4-1	TRBD2	CASSQDSGGYEQYF	TGCGCCAGCAGCCAAGATTCGGGAGGCTACGAGCAGTACTTC
-	TRBJ2-1	TRBV30	-	CAWSVKLAQDNEQFF	TGTGCCTGGAGTGTCAAGCTAGCGCAGGACAATGAGCAGTTCTTC
-	TRBJ1-1	TRBV11-3	-	CASSLRTGNAEAFF	TGTGCCAGCAGCCTTAGGACCGGGAACGCTGAAGCTTTCTTT
-	TRBJ2-7	TRBV14	TRBD2	CASSGIAGGPYEQYF	TGTGCCAGCAGTGGGATAGCGGGAGGGCCCTACGAGCAGTACTTC
once	TRBJ2-5	TRBV15	-	CATSRVGGIQETQYF	TGTGCCACCAGCAGGGTCGGAGGGATCCAAGAGACCCAGTACTTC
-	TRBJ1-5	TRBV6-6	-	CASSNELTNQPQHF	TGTGCCAGCAGTAACGAACTTACGAATCAGCCCCAGCATTTT
-	TRBJ1-5	TRBV5-4	-	CASSRGDGSNQPQHF	TGTGCCAGCAGCCGGGGGGACGGTAGCAATCAGCCCCAGCATTTT